This T cell receptor (beta chain) emerged from a study of cytomegalovirus exposure and HLA in healthy donors. The length of the CDR3 is 15 residues. Between the trimmed V and J ends, which lost 0 bases and 10 bases, there was a span of 15 bases. CDR1 MNHEY and CDR2 SVGAGI come from the germline V gene. With regard to this clone: What it binds is unknown.

The study, taken as a whole, reports: When analyzed later, a missense DCLRE1C variant was found to be linked to TCR beta V- and J-gene trimming. Immune exposure data for these donors was limited to CMV serostatus.

Vbeta (60) and Jbeta (13) primers were used in the PCR. Data came from immunoSEQ multiplex PCR; TCRdb stores just in-frame clones and leaves some out. This table holds about 130,000 clones, 83% found once. V is TRBV6-5 and J is TRBJ1-4; D is ambiguous. This clonotype was sampled from a girl aged 2 to 9 in good health and CMV-seronegative. Input material: PBMCs. In nucleotides, the CDR3 is TGTGCCAGCAGTTACTCGGTTTCTAGAGCCGGAAAACTGTTTTTT. Residues: CASSYSVSRAGKLFF.